These 2 T cell receptor beta chains share one sample of origin, sequenced in a study of PD-1 blockade in classical Hodgkin lymphoma. As for time point: cycle 4 day 1 (C4D1), after five to seven weeks of nivolumab. Relapse after autologous stem cell transplantation occurred in every patient, and brentuximab vedotin exposure varied. Sequencing was performed with immunoSEQ multiplex PCR; in TCRdb, only in-frame clones are kept and a portion is missing. Of roughly 96,000 clones listed, approximately 94% were seen once; the top ten hold under 2%. The specimen was peripheral blood mononuclear cells (PBMCs), collected before the fourth cycle of nivolumab. All receptors come from a human donor with classical Hodgkin lymphoma.

In DNA, the CDR3 is TGCGCCAGCAGCTTGGGTCACGGAAACACTGAAGCTTTCTTT. It encodes CASSLGHGNTEAFF. The gene calls are TRBV5-1 and TRBJ1-1; D gene unclear. The CDR3 loop spans 14 amino acids. The ends were cut back, 0 bases at V and 2 bases at J, with 8 bases in the middle. Germline V gene data show CDR1 as SGHRS and CDR2 as YFSETQ.

This chain connects TRBV7-9 to TRBJ2-2; TRBD2 might be the D (6 bases). This CDR3 has 14 residues. V was trimmed by 5 bases and J by 8 bases, leaving 15 bases between them. Germline CDR1 SEHNR, CDR2 FQNEAQ (reference sequence). The CDR3 nucleotides are TGTGCCAGCAGCCCGGACGGAGGGAGTGGGGAGCTGTTTTTT. Protein sequence: CASSPDGGSGELFF.